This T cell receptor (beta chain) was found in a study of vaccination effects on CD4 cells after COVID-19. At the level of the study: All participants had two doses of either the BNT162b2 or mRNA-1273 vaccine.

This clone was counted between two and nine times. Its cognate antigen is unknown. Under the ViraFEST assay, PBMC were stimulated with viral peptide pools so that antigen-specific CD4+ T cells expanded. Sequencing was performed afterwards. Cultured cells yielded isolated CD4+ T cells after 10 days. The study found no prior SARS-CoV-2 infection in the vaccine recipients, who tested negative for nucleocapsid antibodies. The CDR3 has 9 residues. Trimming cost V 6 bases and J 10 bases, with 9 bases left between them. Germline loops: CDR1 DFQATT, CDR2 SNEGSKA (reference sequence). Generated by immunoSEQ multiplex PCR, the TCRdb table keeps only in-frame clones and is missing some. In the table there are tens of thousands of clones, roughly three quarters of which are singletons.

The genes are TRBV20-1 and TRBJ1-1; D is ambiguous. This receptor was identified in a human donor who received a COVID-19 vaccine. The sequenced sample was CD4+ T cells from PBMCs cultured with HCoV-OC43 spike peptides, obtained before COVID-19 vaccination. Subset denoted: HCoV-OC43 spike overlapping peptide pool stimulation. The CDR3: CSAGRGAFF. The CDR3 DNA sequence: TGCAGTGCGGGCCGGGGAGCTTTCTTT.